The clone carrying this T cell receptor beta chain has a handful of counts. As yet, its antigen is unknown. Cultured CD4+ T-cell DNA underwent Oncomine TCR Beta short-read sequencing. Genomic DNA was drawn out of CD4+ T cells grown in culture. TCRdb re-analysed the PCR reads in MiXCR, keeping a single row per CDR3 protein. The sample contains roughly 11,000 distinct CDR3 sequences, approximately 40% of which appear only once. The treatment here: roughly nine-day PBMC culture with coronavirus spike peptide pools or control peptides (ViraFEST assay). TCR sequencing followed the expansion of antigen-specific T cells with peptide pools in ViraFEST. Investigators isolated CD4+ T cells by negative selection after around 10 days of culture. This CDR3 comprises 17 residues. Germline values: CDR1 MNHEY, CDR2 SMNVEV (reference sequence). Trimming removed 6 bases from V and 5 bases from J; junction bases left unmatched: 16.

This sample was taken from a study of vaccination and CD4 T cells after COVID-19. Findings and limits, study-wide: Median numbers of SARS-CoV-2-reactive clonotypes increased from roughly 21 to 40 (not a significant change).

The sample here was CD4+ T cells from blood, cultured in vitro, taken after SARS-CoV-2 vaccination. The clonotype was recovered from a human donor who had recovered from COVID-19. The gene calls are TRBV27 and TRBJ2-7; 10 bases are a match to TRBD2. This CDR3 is CASRPPGLADAKNEQYF. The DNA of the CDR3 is TGTGCCAGCAGACCACCCGGACTAGCGGATGCCAAAAACGAGCAGTACTTC.